The clone carrying this TCR beta chain has just a few counts. This sample stems from a study of identical twins. Each CDR3 protein is one row after TCRdb ran MiXCR on the 5' RACE reads. The sample includes 500,000 to 650,000 distinct CDR3 sequences, just over 7% seen only once; the top ten take about 1.6%. CDR3 size: 14 residues. Germline-derived CDR1 and CDR2 are SEHNR and FQNEAQ (reference sequence). With 1 base removed from V and 4 bases from J, the gap between germline ends came to 11 bases. These data also featured in a second study, about yellow fever vaccine responses in identical twins.

The V call is TRBV7-9, the J call TRBJ2-7, with a weak D call TRBD1 (6 bases). The sample taken for sequencing was PBMCs. This receptor was taken from a woman between 18 and 29 years old in good health. The CDR3 nucleotides are TGTGCCAGCAGCTTAGTAGTGGGGGCTTACGAGCAGTACTTC. Its protein is CASSLVVGAYEQYF.